These T cell receptor beta chains were read from a single sample in a study of tumor-infiltrating lymphocytes in primary liver carcinoma. TCRdb independently ran MiXCR on the multiplex PCR reads; one entry per CDR3 protein. Here the sample spans under 200,000 distinct CDR3 sequences, 65% being singletons. The source material was peripheral blood. These receptors all stem from a woman in her fifties or sixties with primary liver carcinoma and hepatitis B virus infection. Both conserved end residues are part of each CDR3. D genes are given only for firm matches. The listing skips clone size in some rows; elsewhere it reads once, few, many or a size class.

. . TRBJ1-1 TRBV10-1 TGCGCCAGCAGCGACACCAACACTGAAGCTTTCTTT CASSDTNTEAFF
. . TRBJ1-5 TRBV30 TGTGCCTGGAGTAAGTCGGAGAATCAGCCCCAGCATTTT CAWSKSENQPQHF
. . TRBJ2-3 TRBV11-3 TGTGCCAACAGCTCTCCAGGGCACCTCACAGATACGCAGTATTTT CANSSPGHLTDTQYF
once TRBD1 TRBJ1-1 TRBV12-3/TRBV12-4 TGTGCCAGCAGGCGAGCGGGACAGCGGAACAATGAAGCTTTCTTT CASRRAGQRNNEAFF
many . TRBJ2-3 TRBV4-2 TGTGCCAGCAGCCAAGTTAGAGGTACAGATACGCAGTATTTT CASSQVRGTDTQYF
. . TRBJ2-1 TRBV5-1 TGCGCCAGCAGCTTGGCCCCACCACCCACCAACAATGAGCAGTTCTTC CASSLAPPPTNNEQFF
few TRBD1 TRBJ1-2 TRBV5-1 TGCGCCAGCAGCCTAGGACAGGGGACCTATGGCTACACCTTC CASSLGQGTYGYTF
many . TRBJ2-5 TRBV30 TGTGCCTGGAGTGTGGAGACCCAGTACTTC CAWSVETQYF
. . TRBJ2-1 TRBV11-2 TGTGCCGGCAGCTTAGGAAACGGGAGCCCAAGTGAGCAGTTCTTC CAGSLGNGSPSEQFF
. TRBD2 TRBJ2-7 TRBV11-2 TGTGCCAGCAGCTTAGACGTCCCGGGACTAGCGTATCGAAACGCCTACGGGCAGTACTTC CASSLDVPGLAYRNAYGQYF
many . TRBJ1-2 TRBV28 TGTGCCAGCAGTATACAGAACTATGGCTACACCTTC CASSIQNYGYTF
. . TRBJ1-2 TRBV11-2 TGTGCCAGCAGCTTAGAGGGGAGTAGTAACTATGGCCACACCTTC CASSLEGSSNYGHTF
once TRBD1 TRBJ2-1 TRBV6-5 TGTGCTAGCAGTTACTTGACAGGGAGAAGGAATGAGCAGCTCTTC CASSYLTGRRNEQLF
many TRBD1 TRBJ1-5 TRBV6-5 TGTGCCAGCAGAAAGACAGGGAGGAATCAGCCCCAGCATTTT CASRKTGRNQPQHF
. . TRBJ2-2 TRBV30 TGTGCCTGGAGTGTAGGGTTGAGGGTCGGGGAGCTGTTTTTT CAWSVGLRVGELFF
few TRBD2 TRBJ2-5 TRBV5-1 TGCGCCAGCAGCTTCGAGCGGGGGGAAGAGACCCAGTACTTC CASSFERGEETQYF
. TRBD1 TRBJ1-5 TRBV5-1 TGCGCCAGCAGCTACCAAGGGGGCCGCGGTCAGCCCCAGCATTTT CASSYQGGRGQPQHF
. . TRBJ2-5 TRBV30 TGTGCCTGGAGTGTACAACGGGAGACCCAGTACTTC CAWSVQRETQYF
. TRBD1 TRBJ2-7 TRBV11-2 TGTGCCAGCAGCCCCCACCTGACAGGGCTCGAGCGGTACTTT CASSPHLTGLERYF
many . TRBJ2-1 TRBV11-1 TGTGCCAGCAGCTCCCGGACGGAAAGCTCCTACAATGAGCAGTTCTTC CASSSRTESSYNEQFF
. TRBD2 TRBJ2-5 TRBV28 TGTGCCAGCAGTCCCTGGACTAGCGGGAGAAAATCGGTGACCCAGTACTTC CASSPWTSGRKSVTQYF
few . TRBJ2-7 TRBV11-2 TGTGCCAGCAGCATACTAACTGGAGGGCTTTCCTACGAGCAGTACTTC CASSILTGGLSYEQYF
few TRBD2 TRBJ2-7 TRBV6-1 TGTGCCAGCAGTGAAGGTAGCGGGGGGGGCTACGAGCAGTACTTC CASSEGSGGGYEQYF
. TRBD2 TRBJ2-5 TRBV28 TGTGCCAGCACTGACTGGGCTAGCGGGAACCAAGAGACCCAGTACTTC CASTDWASGNQETQYF
. . TRBJ2-1 TRBV4-1 TGCGCCAGCAGCCGACAAGGGATGGAGGGAGCTGAGCAGTTCTTC CASSRQGMEGAEQFF
many . TRBJ2-1 TRBV11-2 TGTGCCAGTAAGCCAAGCTCCTACAATGAGCAGTTCTTC CASKPSSYNEQFF
. TRBD2 TRBJ2-1 TRBV11-3 TGTGCCAGCGGCTTAGGTCGGGGGGAGTGGAGTTTCGATGAGCAGTTCTTC CASGLGRGEWSFDEQFF
. . TRBJ1-1 TRBV11-3 TGTGCCAGCAGCTTCCCCGACAAGTGGGACACTGAAGCTTTCTTC CASSFPDKWDTEAFF
. TRBD2 TRBJ2-1 TRBV28 TGTGCCAGCAGTTCACTTTCCGGACTAGCGGGACAATCCTACAATGAGCAGTTCTTC CASSSLSGLAGQSYNEQFF
few TRBD2 TRBJ2-3 TRBV30 TGTGCCTGGAGGGTAGCGGGAGTCTCAGATACGCAGTATTTT CAWRVAGVSDTQYF
. . TRBJ1-5 TRBV25-1 TGTGCCAGCAATGATTATGGAGAGAAGCATTTT CASNDYGEKHF
. TRBD1 TRBJ1-3 TRBV30 TGTGCCTGGAGTGTAGGGTTTAACAGGGGTGACACCATATATTTT CAWSVGFNRGDTIYF
. TRBD1 TRBJ2-3 TRBV11-2 TGTGCCAGTAGCTTAGGAGGGACAGGGGTCCGCACAGATACGAAGTATTTT CASSLGGTGVRTDTKYF
. . TRBJ1-2 TRBV2 TGTGCCAGCGGAGAGGTCGTCTATGGCTACACCTTC CASGEVVYGYTF
medium-sized TRBD2 TRBJ2-2 TRBV11-2 TGTGCCAGCAGCTTAGATCTTGGAGCGGGAGGGCCGGGAACCGGGGAGCTGTTTTTT CASSLDLGAGGPGTGELFF
. . TRBJ1-1 TRBV30 TGCGCCTGGAGTCCCCCCTCTGCAGCGAACACTGAACCTTTCTTT CAWSPPSAANTEPFF
many TRBD2 TRBJ2-7 TRBV6-1 TGTGCCAGCAGTGGAGCACTAGCGGGGCTTTACGAGCAGTACTTC CASSGALAGLYEQYF
. . TRBJ2-7 TRBV4-1 TGCGCCAGCAGCCAAGGGGGCAACTACGTCAAGCAGTACTTT CASSQGGNYVKQYF
. . TRBJ2-1 TRBV6-1 TGTGCCAGCAGTGAATTTTCATTGGGGTCCTTAGATATCAATAATGAGCACTTCTTC CASSEFSLGSLDINNEHFF
. . TRBJ1-1 TRBV12-3/TRBV12-4 TGTGCCGGCAGTTTAGCCAAGAACACTGAAGCTTTCTTT CAGSLAKNTEAFF
once . TRBJ2-2 TRBV29-1 TGCAACGCCGCTCGGGGGGCCGGCCACGGGGAGATGTTTTTT CNAARGAGHGEMFF
many TRBD2 TRBJ2-3 TRBV5-6 TGTGCCAGCAGCTCTCCGGGACTAAGGGGCCCAGATACGCAGTATTTT CASSSPGLRGPDTQYF
. . TRBJ1-1 TRBV28 TGTGCCAGCAGTTTGTATGTTTTCACTGAAGCTTTCTTT CASSLYVFTEAFF
many TRBD1 TRBJ2-5 TRBV6-1 TGTGCCAGCAGGAGGACACGGACAGGGGGGGAGACCCAGTACTTC CASRRTRTGGETQYF
. . TRBJ1-1 TRBV11-2 TGTGCCAGCAGCTTAGGAAACATTGAAGCGGCTTTCTTT CASSLGNIEAAFF
. TRBD1 TRBJ1-4 TRBV2 TGTGCCAGCGGGGACAGGGGAACCCATGAAAAACTGTTTTTT CASGDRGTHEKLFF
few . TRBJ2-4 TRBV24-1 TGTGCCACCAGTGATGGAGTCCCAAACATTCAGTACTTC CATSDGVPNIQYF
. . TRBJ2-5 TRBV10-2 TGCGCCAGCGCCCACAGTGGCCAAGAGACCCAGTACTTC CASAHSGQETQYF
many TRBD2 TRBJ2-7 TRBV6-2/TRBV6-3 TGTGCCAGCAGACGGACTAGGGACGAGCAGTACTTC CASRRTRDEQYF
. TRBD1 TRBJ2-2 TRBV5-6 TGTGCCAGCATCTGGGCCAGGACAGGTGGCGCGGAGCTGTTTTTT CASIWARTGGAELFF
. . TRBJ1-2 TRBV29-1 TGCAGCGCTGATGACAGCGGTGGTAACTATGCCTACACCTTC CSADDSGGNYAYTF
many . TRBJ2-3 TRBV5-4 TGTGCCAGCAGCCCACCGAGCGCAGATACGCAGTATTTT CASSPPSADTQYF
. . TRBJ2-3 TRBV11-1 TGTGCCAGCAGCCTAGGGGCAGGTACGCAGTATTTT CASSLGAGTQYF
. . TRBJ1-1 TRBV19 TGTGCCAGTAGTCTTACCAGGGAAACTGAAGCTTTCTTT CASSLTRETEAFF
. TRBD1 TRBJ1-5 TRBV2 TGTGCCAGCAGTGAAGGACAGGGGGTTCAGCCCCAGCATTTT CASSEGQGVQPQHF